The next 21 T cell receptor beta chains were all read from a single sample in a study of immune evolution from preneoplasia to lung adenocarcinoma (dated by TCRdb to about 2021). Receptor amplification or capture employed the immunoSEQ multiplex PCR assay. Drawn from immuneACCESS, this table holds only the in-frame rearrangements with V and J called that TCRdb kept. Clones are partly lost; checked studies trace under half to an unresolved V gene and leave the rest unexplained. The sample contains about 40,000 clones, 74% of them found a single time. Approximately 6.1% of the sample goes to the ten largest clones. The sample comprised FFPE invasive lung adenocarcinoma tissue. Taken with the paper, the label for cell subset or site translates to: frankly invasive lung adenocarcinoma (ADC). The receptors were sampled from a person aged 55 to 69 with lung adenocarcinoma.

The chain has TRBV6-6 and TRBJ2-3, with unresolved D. Germline values: CDR1 MNHNY, CDR2 SVGAGI (reference sequence). V was shortened by 2 bases and J by 1 base, with 4 bases between the two germline ends. The CDR3 runs to 13 residues. CDR3 region: CASSYSGTDTQYF. Here the CDR3 DNA reads TGTGCCAGCAGTTACAGCGGCACAGATACGCAGTATTTT.

The chain uses TRBV10-3 and TRBJ2-2, with 7 bases that match TRBD1. Germline V CDR1 and CDR2: ENHRY, SYGVKD. V lost 7 bases and J lost 0; bases outside the gene matches: 5. This CDR3 is 15 amino acids long. This chain's CDR3 is CAIKSGTANTGELFF. As DNA, the CDR3 is TGTGCCATCAAATCGGGGACAGCGAACACCGGGGAGCTGTTTTTT.

V is TRBV21-1 and J is TRBJ2-2; no check of the table's D call, TRBD2, against the DNA was made. TRBV21-1 is a documented pseudogene. The CDR3 runs to 20 residues. The CDR3 sequence: CASSASPRTSGNANTGELFF. CDR3 bases: TGTGCCAGCAGCGCCTCTCCAAGGACTAGCGGAAATGCGAACACCGGGGAGCTGTTTTTT.

The rearrangement links TRBV30 to TRBJ2-6; D unresolved. The CDR3 sequence is 14 residues long. Germline CDR1 is GTSNPN and CDR2 is SVGIG (reference sequence). V was shortened by 5 bases and J by 4 bases, with 12 bases between the two germline ends. For the CDR3, the DNA is TGTGCCTGGCTAAGGGATGCAGGGGCCAACGTCCTGACTTTC. Residues: CAWLRDAGANVLTF.

The chain combines TRBV5-6 with TRBJ2-4, with D unclear. The CDR3 consists of 15 residues. Trimming took 0 bases from V and 3 from J, leaving 10 bases between them. Germline CDR1 SGHDT, CDR2 YYEEEE. As DNA, the CDR3 is TGTGCCAGCAGCTTGGTGGGTAGTGGCAAAAACATTCAGTACTTC. Its translation: CASSLVGSGKNIQYF. Full variable domain (remainder filled in from reference TRBV5-6 and TRBJ2-4): DAGVTQSPTHLIKTRGQQVTLRCSPKSGHDTVSWYQQALGQGPQFIFQYYEEEERQRGNFPDRFSGHQFPNYSSELNVNALLLGDSALYLCASSLVGSGKNIQYFGAGTRLSVL.

This rearrangement joins TRBV7-9 to TRBJ1-1, with D hard to call. CDR1 SEHNR and CDR2 FQNEAQ come from the germline V gene (reference sequence). The length of the CDR3 is 14 residues. The ends were cut back, 3 bases at V and 5 bases at J, with 13 bases in the middle. The CDR3 DNA follows: TGTGCCAGCAGCTTGGGCAAACTGAGGACTGAAGCTTTCTTT. Translation gives CASSLGKLRTEAFF.

This clone appeared a few times. This chain links TRBV20-1 with TRBJ2-5; unclear D gene. Germline assignment: CDR1 DFQATT and CDR2 SNEGSKA (reference sequence). The CDR3 spans 11 residues. V lost 3 bases, J lost 4 bases, and 6 bases lay in between. CDR3 amino acids: CSASPGETQYF. The CDR3 nucleotides read TGCAGTGCTAGCCCAGGAGAGACCCAGTACTTC.

This chain connects TRBV9 to TRBJ2-3; TRBD1 agrees at 7 bases. The germline V gene encodes CDR1 SGDLS and CDR2 YYNGEE. The CDR3 is 15 amino acids. Trimming removed 0 bases from V and 4 bases from J; junction bases left unmatched: 5. The CDR3 is CASSVAFQGADTQYF. The CDR3 region has the DNA TGTGCCAGCAGCGTAGCTTTTCAGGGGGCAGATACGCAGTATTTT.

The rearrangement links TRBV29-1 to TRBJ2-3; 9 bases are shared with TRBD2. Losses at the gene ends were 7 bases for V and 1 base for J; bases not matched to a gene: 0. Germline lookup yields CDR1 SQVTM and CDR2 ANQGSEA. The CDR3 loop spans 12 amino acids. The CDR3 loop is CSGTSGTDTQYF. As DNA, the CDR3 is TGCAGCGGGACTAGCGGCACAGATACGCAGTATTTT.

The gene calls are TRBV4-1 and TRBJ1-3; weak D call: TRBD1 (6 bases). The CDR3 sequence is 14 residues long. The germline V and J ends were trimmed by 4 bases and 7 bases, with 14 bases remaining between them. Germline-derived CDR1 and CDR2 are MGHRA and YSYEKL. The CDR3 DNA follows: TGCGCCAGCAGCCTCCCTGGGGGCGAGAACACCATATATTTT. Translated: CASSLPGGENTIYF.

Concerning this clone itself: A single base separates this from a much larger clone, so it may be a read error. The gene calls are TRBV28 and TRBJ1-5; no definite D call. Trimming took 6 bases from V and 4 from J, leaving 7 bases between them. Germline CDR1 MDHEN, CDR2 SYDVKM. This CDR3 region has 12 residues. CDR3 bases: TGTGCCAGCAGGGAGGGAAATCAGCCCCAGCATTTT. Encoded protein: CASREGNQPQHF.

The sample holds one count of this clone. The chain recombines TRBV2 with TRBJ2-3; D is perhaps TRBD2 (6 bases). V gave up 8 bases and J gave up 0 bases, with 18 bases separating them. This CDR3 is 16 amino acids long. From germline, CDR1 is SNHLY and CDR2 FYNNEI. The CDR3 DNA reads as TGTGCCAGCGGTGGTCGTGGGGGGACTAGCACAGATACGCAGTATTTT. It yields the protein CASGGRGGTSTDTQYF.

The genes are TRBV19 and TRBJ1-5; D is perhaps TRBD1 (5 bases). This CDR3 is built from 12 residues. Per germline, CDR1 LNHDA and CDR2 SQIVND (reference sequence). The V end was cut by 6 bases, the J end by 7 bases, with 10 bases between. The CDR3 reads CASSSGVQPQHF. The CDR3 nucleotides read TGTGCCAGTAGCTCGGGGGTCCAGCCCCAGCATTTT.

This sequence joins TRBV19 and TRBJ2-1, with TRBD2 identical over 16 bases. V trimming: 5 bases; J trimming: 1 base; junction bases outside the gene matches: 8. Germline V gene data show CDR1 as LNHDA and CDR2 as SQIVND (reference sequence). The CDR3 runs to 19 residues. CDR3 in amino acids: CASSPGTSGRAGSYNEQFF. DNA for the CDR3: TGTGCCAGTAGTCCCGGGACTAGCGGGAGGGCCGGTTCCTACAATGAGCAGTTCTTC. The entire variable domain, with the rest obtained from reference TRBV19 and TRBJ2-1, is as follows: DGGITQSPKYLFRKEGQNVTLSCEQNLNHDAMYWYRQDPGQGLRLIYYSQIVNDFQKGDIAEGYSVSREKKESFPLTVTSAQKNPTAFYLCASSPGTSGRAGSYNEQFFGPGTRLTVL.

The chain carries TRBV29-1 and TRBJ2-4; 8 bases map to TRBD1. This CDR3 comprises 22 residues. The J segment lost 0 bases and the V segment lost 4 bases, leaving 26 bases of the junction unmatched. The germline gives CDR1 SQVTM, CDR2 ANQGSEA. In DNA form, the CDR3 reads TGCAGCGTTGTAGGGACAGGTTTGACCCCAGGGGAGAACCTAATAGCCAAAAACATTCAGTACTTC. This translates into CSVVGTGLTPGENLIAKNIQYF.

V usage is TRBV5-1 and J usage is TRBJ2-7; no definite D call. The germline V gene encodes CDR1 SGHRS and CDR2 YFSETQ. This CDR3 is built from 11 residues. The V end lost 6 bases, the J end lost 0 bases, and 4 bases lay between the germline ends. The CDR3 reads CASKSSYEQYF. In DNA form, the CDR3 reads TGCGCCAGCAAATCCTCCTACGAGCAGTACTTC.

The chain employs TRBV7-3 and TRBJ2-1; either TRBD1 or TRBD2 may supply D (7 bases each). This CDR3 spans 15 amino acids. Trimming removed 5 bases at V and 0 bases at J, with 11 bases between. In germline, CDR1 is SGHTA, CDR2 FQGTGA. This CDR3 is CASSPGGGSYNEQFF. CDR3 DNA sequence: TGTGCCAGCAGCCCAGGGGGGGGCTCCTACAATGAGCAGTTCTTC.

The chain employs TRBV4-2 and TRBJ1-2; D unclear. This CDR3 region has 15 residues. Germline V lookup: CDR1 LGHNA, CDR2 YNFKEQ. Trimming cost V 0 bases and J 3 bases, with 11 bases left between them. The CDR3 nucleotides are TGTGCCAGCAGCCAAGATTTAGCGGCAGACTATGGCTACACCTTC. Protein sequence: CASSQDLAADYGYTF.

Here the CDR3 DNA reads TGCGCCAGCATGACTAGCGGACCCTACGAGCAGTACTTC. As protein: CASMTSGPYEQYF. The J gene is TRBJ2-7, the V gene TRBV10-2; 9 nucleotides match TRBD2. Germline CDR1 WSHSY, CDR2 SAAADI. This CDR3 has 13 residues. Losses at the gene ends were 7 bases for V and 2 bases for J; bases not matched to a gene: 3.

In regard to this clone: The CDR3 does not close with the conserved phenylalanine or tryptophan, likely indicating a read error. The DNA is left out, because the CDR3 cannot be placed on it with certainty; the CDR3 is given as TCRdb lists it. The chain is built from TRBV30 and TRBJ2-7; the table's D gene call, TRBD2, was not cross checked with the DNA. The CDR3 length is 13 residues, termini included. Germline V lookup: CDR1 GTSNPN, CDR2 SVGIG (reference sequence). The CDR3 is CAWSMTSGRAVFN.

The rearrangement links TRBV28 to TRBJ2-1; D possibly corresponds to TRBD2 (5 bases). CDR1 and CDR2 (germline): MDHEN, SYDVKM. The CDR3 runs 16 residues. V lost 6 bases, J lost 3 bases, and 18 bases lay in between. The CDR3: CASSHPRDLGYNEQFF. DNA for the CDR3: TGTGCCAGCAGCCACCCCCGGGATTTGGGCTACAATGAGCAGTTCTTC.